A single TCR beta chain is shown here with its context. The TCR beta library used iRepertoire HTBI primers with Arm-PCR amplification of CDR3. TCRdb passed the multiplex PCR reads through MiXCR, listing each CDR3 protein once. Of roughly 360,000 distinct CDR3 sequences in the sample, approximately 25% were seen once. This entry is derived from a study of regulatory T cells in long-lasting Graves disease. The time point here: persistent/refractory GD, antithyroid drugs over 5 years with positive TRAb. The authors made the TCR library using RNA they extracted from PBMCs. V was cut by 2 bases and J by 1 base, with 6 bases left in between. The CDR3 totals 13 residues. Germline values: CDR1 SGHRS, CDR2 YFSETQ.

The chain uses TRBV5-1 and TRBJ1-1; unclear D gene. The sample in question was peripheral blood mononuclear cells (PBMCs), obtained when the disease was refractory, from a patient treated with antithyroid drugs. The sequence derives from a woman between 40 and 50 years old with Graves disease. CDR3: CASSFEANTEAFF. The CDR3 bases are TGCGCCAGCAGCTTTGAAGCGAACACTGAAGCTTTCTTT.